This TCR beta chain is drawn from a study of T-cell reconstitution after alpha-beta-depleted transplantation in children. Findings of the study overall: In some patients, recipient T cells and intrathymic progenitors surviving conditioning explained high day-60 diversity.

V lost 1 base to trimming and J lost 7 bases, with 17 bases between them. The CDR3 loop spans 16 amino acids. Unique molecular identifiers featured in how the TCRbeta library was prepared. TCRdb redid the calling of the PCR reads with MiXCR, one entry per CDR3 protein. The sample has 200,000 to 250,000 distinct CDR3 sequences; roughly 9.1% are singletons. This clonotype was seen ten or more times. Its specificity is unknown. The chain recombines TRBV12-3 or TRBV12-4 with TRBJ2-1; TRBD1 or TRBD2 may be the D gene (5 bases each). The sequence derives from a male patient aged 2 to 9 who had a stem cell transplant for acute myeloid leukemia, so the T cells may come from the graft donor. The input for sequencing was PBMCs, mostly from graft donor cells, taken 360 days after TCRalphabeta/CD19-depleted stem cell transplant. The chain's CDR3 is CASSLVLGRGSNEQFF. Here the CDR3 DNA reads TGTGCCAGCAGTTTAGTGCTGGGACGCGGAAGTAATGAGCAGTTCTTC.